This TCR beta chain came from a study of multiple sclerosis patients with progressive multifocal leukoencephalopathy. General study findings and limits: In most PML patients, TRB repertoires appeared less diverse by entropy.

Note on this clone: Its antigen is unknown.

Time point defined: about a year of natalizumab therapy. The control group, sampled over time, had multiple sclerosis, received natalizumab and did not develop PML. Germline lookup yields CDR1 SGHAT and CDR2 FQNNGV. CDR3 length: 13 residues. Trimming stripped 5 bases from V and 5 bases from J, with 10 bases between. The assay was run at survey level. Spiked into each PCR were synthetic inline TR CDR3 controls of all V-J pairings. The protocol was immunoSEQ multiplex PCR, while the TCRdb copy is restricted to in-frame clones and leaves out a portion. This table holds around 30,000 clones, around 91% found once.

The V and J genes are TRBV11-2 and TRBJ2-1, with a possible D match to TRBD2 (6 bases). This material consisted of PBMCs, taken from a patient treated with natalizumab. This clonotype was obtained from a human donor with multiple sclerosis. CDR3 region: CASSVGLHNEQFF. The CDR3 DNA reads as TGTGCCAGCAGCGTGGGACTCCACAATGAGCAGTTCTTC.